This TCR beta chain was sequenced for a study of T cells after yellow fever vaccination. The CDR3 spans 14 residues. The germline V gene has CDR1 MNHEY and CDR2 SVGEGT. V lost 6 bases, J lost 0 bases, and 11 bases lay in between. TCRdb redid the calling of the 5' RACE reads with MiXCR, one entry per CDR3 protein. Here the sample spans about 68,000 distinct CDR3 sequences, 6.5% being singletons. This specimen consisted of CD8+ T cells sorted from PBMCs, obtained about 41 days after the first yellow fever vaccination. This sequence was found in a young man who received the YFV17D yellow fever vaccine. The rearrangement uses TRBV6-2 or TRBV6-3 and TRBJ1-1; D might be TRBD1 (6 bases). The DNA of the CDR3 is TGTGCCAGCAGCCACGGGACACTGAACACTGAAGCTTTCTTT. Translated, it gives CASSHGTLNTEAFF.